These T cell receptor beta chains were read from a single sample in a study of beta chain features in type 1 diabetes. TCRdb keeps only in-frame clones here, not all; method: immunoSEQ multiplex PCR. The sample has 150,000 or so clones, over 7.5% seen once; the top ten hold over 2%. Sequenced input: central memory CD4+ T cells from blood. All receptors come from a woman under 30 in good health. Each CDR3 is given with its conserved first and last residue. The D gene is left open where the match is weak. Only some rows state a clone size, as once, few, many or a class for expanded clones.

clone_size,cdr3_length,v_call,d_call,j_call,cdr3_aa,cdr3_nt
.,13,TRBV29-1,TRBD1,TRBJ1-5,CSGGTGKDQPQHF,TGCAGCGGTGGGACAGGGAAAGATCAGCCCCAGCATTTT
few,12,TRBV7-2,.,TRBJ2-7,CASSLRQTEQYF,TGTGCCAGCAGCTTACGACAGACCGAGCAGTACTTC
.,15,TRBV7-2,TRBD2,TRBJ2-1,CASSRTSGGYNEQFF,TGTGCCAGCAGCCGGACTAGCGGGGGGTACAATGAGCAGTTCTTC
.,14,TRBV5-1,.,TRBJ1-2,CASSLSSANYGYTF,TGCGCCAGCAGCTTGTCCTCGGCTAACTATGGCTACACCTTC
many,12,TRBV7-9,TRBD1,TRBJ1-2,CASSWDRDSYTF,TGTGCCAGCAGCTGGGACAGGGATAGCTACACCTTC
few,15,TRBV6-5,.,TRBJ1-2,CASSYSRGGKNGYTF,TGTGCCAGCAGTTATAGTCGGGGCGGGAAGAATGGCTACACCTTC
.,16,TRBV7-2,.,TRBJ1-5,CASSYTSGGSNQPQHF,TGTGCCAGCAGCTACACCAGCGGGGGCAGCAATCAGCCCCAGCATTTT
.,16,TRBV2,TRBD2,TRBJ2-5,CASSAQATSGSETQYF,TGTGCCAGCAGTGCGCAGGCGACTAGCGGGAGTGAGACCCAGTACTTC
.,15,TRBV7-2,TRBD2,TRBJ2-1,CASSSSGSSGNEQFF,TGTGCCAGCAGCTCTAGCGGGAGTAGCGGCAATGAGCAGTTCTTC
.,14,TRBV7-8,.,TRBJ2-5,CASSLQGAGETQYF,TGTGCCAGCAGCTTACAAGGGGCTGGGGAGACCCAGTACTTC
.,14,TRBV29-1,TRBD1,TRBJ2-1,CSAPGQGSYNEQFF,TGCAGCGCCCCGGGACAGGGTTCCTACAATGAGCAGTTCTTC
.,15,TRBV4-3,.,TRBJ1-1,CASSQVFTGDTEAFF,TGCGCCAGCAGCCAAGTATTCACGGGGGACACTGAAGCTTTCTTT
few,13,TRBV5-1,TRBD1,TRBJ2-7,CASSPSGGYEQYF,TGCGCCAGCAGCCCTTCAGGGGGCTACGAGCAGTACTTC
.,15,TRBV4-3,.,TRBJ1-1,CASSLGSLSEGEAFF,TGCGCCAGCAGCCTGGGATCTCTATCCGAGGGTGAAGCTTTCTTT
.,17,TRBV5-1,TRBD2,TRBJ2-5,CASSLAVGLAGGETQYF,TGCGCCAGCAGCTTGGCCGTTGGACTAGCTGGTGGAGAGACCCAGTACTTC
.,15,TRBV2,TRBD1,TRBJ1-2,CASRALGQGGRGYTF,TGTGCCAGCAGGGCTCTGGGACAGGGTGGAAGAGGCTACACCTTC
many,15,TRBV7-9,.,TRBJ1-4,CASSFASREAEKLFF,TGTGCCAGCAGCTTCGCTAGCAGGGAGGCTGAAAAACTGTTTTTT
few,15,TRBV10-3,TRBD1,TRBJ1-5,CAISEQGASNQPQHF,TGTGCCATCAGTGAACAGGGGGCCTCCAATCAGCCCCAGCATTTT
few,16,TRBV5-6,.,TRBJ1-2,CASSSKGQTPNYGYTF,TGTGCCAGCAGCTCGAAAGGACAGACCCCTAACTATGGCTACACCTTC
.,16,TRBV9,TRBD2,TRBJ2-1,CASSTLAGGPYNEQFF,TGTGCCAGCAGCACTCTAGCGGGAGGGCCCTACAATGAGCAGTTCTTC
.,16,TRBV19,.,TRBJ1-1,CASSISPGVTNTEAFF,TGTGCCAGTAGTATTTCTCCAGGGGTCACGAACACTGAAGCTTTCTTT
.,13,TRBV11-2,.,TRBJ2-3,CASNADSWDTQYF,TGTGCCAGCAATGCGGACTCTTGGGATACGCAGTATTTT
.,15,TRBV6-6,TRBD2,TRBJ2-1,CASSDRGEVNNEQFF,TGTGCCAGCAGTGATCGGGGGGAAGTTAACAATGAGCAGTTCTTC
.,14,TRBV5-4,.,TRBJ2-3,CASGEGAKTDTQYF,TGTGCCAGCGGCGAAGGGGCGAAGACAGATACGCAGTATTTT
few,12,TRBV30,.,TRBJ2-7,CAWSQGSYEQYF,TGTGCCTGGAGTCAGGGATCCTACGAGCAGTACTTC
.,13,TRBV18,.,TRBJ1-1,CASSPPGDHEAFF,TGTGCCAGCTCACCACCTGGAGACCATGAAGCTTTCTTT
few,13,TRBV2,TRBD1,TRBJ2-7,CASGTGNTYEQYF,TGTGCCAGCGGGACAGGGAATACCTACGAGCAGTACTTC
few,13,TRBV11-2,.,TRBJ1-1,CASRLGPNTEAFF,TGTGCCAGCAGATTGGGGCCGAACACTGAAGCTTTCTTT
few,12,TRBV30,TRBD1,TRBJ1-1,CACLTGGTEAFF,TGTGCCTGTCTCACAGGGGGCACTGAAGCTTTCTTT